These 31 T cell receptor beta chains share one sample of origin, sequenced in a study of shared clonotypes between healthy human individuals. Generated by immunoSEQ multiplex PCR, the TCRdb table keeps only in-frame clones and is missing some. The data contain about 1.4 million clones, 96% of them singletons. Material: naive CD4+ T cells sorted from blood. As to subset: CD45RA+ positively selected. Receptors were obtained from a man aged 25-40 years in good health.

V gene TRBV29-1 combines with J gene TRBJ1-1; no definite D call. This CDR3 has 13 residues. Germline V gene data show CDR1 as SQVTM and CDR2 as ANQGSEA. Between the trimmed V and J ends, which lost 4 bases and 4 bases, there was a span of 13 bases. The CDR3 here is CSVVPRRATEAFF. As DNA, the CDR3 is TGCAGCGTTGTGCCCCGTAGAGCCACTGAAGCTTTCTTT. Full variable domain (outside the CDR3, taken from reference TRBV29-1 and TRBJ1-1): SAVISQKPSRDICQRGTSLTIQCQVDSQVTMMFWYRQQPGQSLTLIATANQGSEATYESGFVIDKFPISRPNLTFSTLTVSNMSPEDSSIYLCSVVPRRATEAFFGQGTRLTVV.

The genes are TRBV28 and TRBJ2-7; 9 bases are a match to TRBD2. J gave up 0 bases and V 2 bases, and 8 bases lay outside the gene matches. CDR3 length: 17 amino acids. Per the germline V gene, CDR1 is MDHEN and CDR2 is SYDVKM. The CDR3 DNA is TGTGCCAGCAGTTTACCGGTTCTGGGACTAGCCTCCTACGAGCAGTACTTC. This encodes CASSLPVLGLASYEQYF.

The chain has TRBV10-3 and TRBJ2-1; either TRBD1 or TRBD2 may fit D (6 bases each). CDR1 and CDR2 from the germline V gene are ENHRY and SYGVKD. CDR3 length: 18 residues. V dropped 2 bases and J dropped 7 bases, with 24 bases sitting between them. The CDR3: CAISEPDRGLANRNEQFF. CDR3 nucleotides: TGTGCCATCAGTGAGCCAGATCGGGGGCTAGCTAATCGGAATGAGCAGTTCTTC.

The chain carries TRBV6-1 and TRBJ2-7, with 8 bases aligning to TRBD1. V gave up 7 bases and J gave up 5 bases; unmatched junction bases: 10. The length of the CDR3 is 14 residues. Germline loops: CDR1 MNHNS, CDR2 SASEGT. CDR3 nucleotides: TGTGCCAGCACACAGGACAGGGTCAGGAACGAGCAGTACTTC. Translation gives CASTQDRVRNEQYF.

CDR3 protein: CATSRDWGGGELFF. In nucleotides, the CDR3 is TGTGCCACCAGCAGAGATTGGGGTGGCGGGGAGCTGTTTTTT. This rearrangement joins TRBV15 to TRBJ2-2; D ambiguous. Germline V gene data show CDR1 as LNHNV and CDR2 as YYDKDF (reference sequence). The CDR3 spans 14 residues. Trimming pared 0 bases from V and 7 bases from J, leaving 9 bases between.

A single count supports this clone. The rearrangement links TRBV25-1 to TRBJ2-5; tentative D call: TRBD2 (6 bases). The germline CDR1 and CDR2 sequences are MGHDK and SYGVNS. The CDR3 loop spans 13 amino acids. V was pared by 8 bases and J by 2 bases, with 12 bases between. Here the CDR3 reads CASSDGGQETQYF. The CDR3 DNA is TGTGCCAGCTCAGATGGGGGGCAAGAGACCCAGTACTTC.

V and J are TRBV5-4 and TRBJ2-3; no definite D call. V was pared by 4 bases and J by 6 bases, with 9 bases between. This CDR3 has 12 residues. Germline assignment: CDR1 SGHNT and CDR2 YYREEE (reference sequence). The CDR3, as DNA: TGTGCCAGCAGCCTCCCTGCGGATACGCAGTATTTT. Translation: CASSLPADTQYF.

This sequence joins TRBV27 and TRBJ2-7, with D possibly matching TRBD2 (5 bases). The CDR3 spans 16 residues. With 0 bases removed from V and 3 bases from J, the gap between germline ends came to 15 bases. Germline CDR1 reads MNHEY; CDR2 reads SMNVEV (reference sequence). The DNA of the CDR3 is TGTGCCAGCAGTTTATCGGTGGTTCCGGGAAACTACGAGCAGTACTTC. It translates to CASSLSVVPGNYEQYF.

The chain employs TRBV5-4 and TRBJ2-7; possible D gene TRBD1, 5 bases. The CDR3 covers 14 residues. The V end lost 2 bases, the J end lost 7 bases, and 16 bases lay between the germline ends. CDR1 and CDR2 from the germline V gene are SGHNT and YYREEE (reference sequence). This CDR3 reads CASSLPGRVGEQYF. DNA of the CDR3: TGTGCCAGCAGCTTACCCGGCAGGGTGGGGGAGCAGTACTTC. Full variable domain (outside the CDR3, taken from reference TRBV5-4 and TRBJ2-7): ETGVTQSPTHLIKTRGQQVTLRCSSQSGHNTVSWYQQALGQGPQFIFQYYREEENGRGNFPPRFSGLQFPNYSSELNVNALELDDSALYLCASSLPGRVGEQYFGPGTRLTVT.

The chain carries TRBV6-6 and TRBJ1-5, with 10 bases that match TRBD1. CDR1 and CDR2 from the germline V gene are MNHNY and SVGAGI (reference sequence). The CDR3 sequence is 15 residues long. V lost 2 bases to trimming and J lost 3 bases; unmatched junction nucleotides: 1. CDR3: CASSYGTGDNQPQHF. The CDR3 DNA follows: TGTGCCAGCAGTTACGGGACAGGGGACAATCAGCCCCAGCATTTT.

The chain links TRBV19 to TRBJ2-1; 7 bases line up with TRBD2. Germline CDR1 is LNHDA and CDR2 is SQIVND (reference sequence). The length of the CDR3 is 15 residues. Unmatched junction bases numbered 9, after V lost 3 bases and J lost 7 bases. CDR3 protein: CASSMDGRTGNEQFF. In nucleotides, the CDR3 is TGTGCCAGTAGTATGGACGGGAGGACCGGGAATGAGCAGTTCTTC.

V usage is TRBV29-1 and J usage is TRBJ2-1; 10 bases align to TRBD2. Unmatched junction bases numbered 10, after V lost 5 bases and J lost 6 bases. Germline V gene data show CDR1 as SQVTM and CDR2 as ANQGSEA. The CDR3 is 15 amino acids. CDR3: CSVNQAGGEGNEQFF. The CDR3 nucleotides are TGCAGCGTTAACCAAGCGGGAGGGGAAGGCAATGAGCAGTTCTTC.

The CDR3 loop is CASSFGLAKNIQYF. Written as DNA, the CDR3 is TGTGCCAGCAGCTTCGGGCTAGCCAAAAACATTCAGTACTTC. The chain has TRBV11-2 and TRBJ2-4; D gene unclear. With 3 bases removed from V and 0 bases from J, the gap between germline ends came to 6 bases. Germline loops: CDR1 SGHAT, CDR2 FQNNGV. This CDR3 is 14 amino acids long.

This clone occurred once. The chain is built from TRBV2 and TRBJ1-3; D uncertain. The germline V gene encodes CDR1 SNHLY and CDR2 FYNNEI. The CDR3 sequence is 15 residues long. The V end was cut by 2 bases, the J end by 0 bases, with 8 bases between. This CDR3 is CASSELSVSGNTIYF. The CDR3, as DNA: TGTGCCAGCAGTGAATTGTCGGTCTCTGGAAACACCATATATTTT.

The chain has TRBV10-3 and TRBJ2-7, with 12 nucleotides matching TRBD2. Germline values: CDR1 ENHRY, CDR2 SYGVKD. V was pared by 0 bases and J by 6 bases, with 6 bases of the junction left unmatched. The CDR3 loop spans 16 amino acids. CDR3 nucleotides: TGTGCCATCAGTGAGTCGAGGCTAGCGGGAGGGTCCGAGCAGTACTTC. It specifies CAISESRLAGGSEQYF.

A single count supports this clone. The V and J genes are TRBV10-1 and TRBJ2-5; 7 nucleotides agree with TRBD1. V lost 4 bases, J lost 5 bases, and 1 base stayed unmatched. This CDR3 spans 12 amino acids. Per the germline V gene, CDR1 is WNHNN and CDR2 is SYGVQD (reference sequence). CDR3 residues: CASSATGETQYF. The CDR3 nucleotides are TGCGCCAGCAGTGCGACAGGGGAGACCCAGTACTTC.

The chain links TRBV18 to TRBJ2-7; 9 bases fit TRBD2. J was trimmed by 2 bases and V by 3 bases; bases with no gene match: 8. The CDR3 is made up of 16 amino acids. The germline V gene has CDR1 KGHSH and CDR2 LQKENI. DNA for the CDR3: TGTGCCAGCTCACCGATTAGCGGGAGCCAACCCTACGAGCAGTACTTC. It specifies CASSPISGSQPYEQYF. Full variable domain (remainder filled in from reference TRBV18 and TRBJ2-7): NAGVMQNPRHLVRRRGQEARLRCSPMKGHSHVYWYRQLPEEGLKFMVYLQKENIIDESGMPKERFSAEFPKEGPSILRIQQVVRGDSAAYFCASSPISGSQPYEQYFGPGTRLTVT.

The CDR3 loop reads CASSIKVGGPGELFF. Here the CDR3 DNA reads TGTGCCAGTAGTATCAAGGTGGGGGGCCCCGGGGAGCTGTTTTTT. The rearrangement joins TRBV19 to TRBJ2-2, with D possibly called TRBD1 or TRBD2 (6 bases each). The V and J ends lost 3 bases and 6 bases respectively, with 14 bases between them. Germline V gene sequence: CDR1 LNHDA, CDR2 SQIVND (reference sequence). The CDR3 totals 15 residues. The full variable domain, rest sourced from reference TRBV19 and TRBJ2-2, is DGGITQSPKYLFRKEGQNVTLSCEQNLNHDAMYWYRQDPGQGLRLIYYSQIVNDFQKGDIAEGYSVSREKKESFPLTVTSAQKNPTAFYLCASSIKVGGPGELFFGEGSRLTVL.

The chain links TRBV28 to TRBJ2-5; possibly TRBD1 or TRBD2 for D (6 bases each). Germline V lookup: CDR1 MDHEN, CDR2 SYDVKM. The CDR3 is 14 residues long. V gave up 6 bases and J gave up 1 base, with 12 bases separating them. CDR3 loop: CASRPGGAQETQYF. CDR3 DNA sequence: TGTGCCAGCAGACCCGGGGGCGCCCAAGAGACCCAGTACTTC.

The chain joins TRBV2 to TRBJ1-5, with D unresolved. The CDR3 is made up of 12 amino acids. The V gene's germline CDR1 is SNHLY and CDR2 FYNNEI. Trimming took off 9 bases at V and 0 bases at J, with 6 bases between the two ends. CDR3 residues: CARGGSNQPQHF. The CDR3 DNA reads as TGTGCCAGGGGAGGTAGCAATCAGCCCCAGCATTTT.

As concerns this clone: The same CDR3 also results from other DNA sequences found in this sample. The V call is TRBV9, the J call TRBJ2-3; 9 bases line up with TRBD2. V shed 1 base and J 3 bases; nucleotides not matched to a gene: 0. There are 14 residues in the CDR3. CDR1 and CDR2 (germline): SGDLS, YYNGEE. DNA of the CDR3: TGTGCCAGCAGCGTACTAGCGGGAACAGATACGCAGTATTTT. Translated: CASSVLAGTDTQYF.

Regarding this clone: Other DNA sequences in this specimen translate into the identical CDR3. V gene TRBV5-1 combines with J gene TRBJ2-2; D might be TRBD1 (6 bases). V gave up 0 bases and J gave up 4 bases, with 7 bases separating them. The CDR3 has 14 amino acids. Germline V CDR1 and CDR2: SGHRS, YFSETQ. The CDR3, as DNA: TGCGCCAGCAGCTTGGCAGGGGCCACCGGGGAGCTGTTTTTT. This translates into CASSLAGATGELFF.

The chain uses TRBV4-2 and TRBJ1-3; D is ambiguous. The CDR3 extends over 15 amino acids. Trimming removed 5 bases at V and 4 bases at J, with 15 bases between. The germline CDR1 and CDR2 sequences are LGHNA and YNFKEQ. The CDR3 DNA reads as TGTGCCAGCAGCACTAATCAGGTATCGGGAAACACCATATATTTT. Its protein is CASSTNQVSGNTIYF.

The chain joins TRBV15 to TRBJ1-2; no clear D. This CDR3 spans 14 amino acids. The V and J ends lost 3 bases and 4 bases respectively, with 12 bases between them. Germline CDR1 and CDR2: LNHNV and YYDKDF (reference sequence). CDR3 in amino acids: CATSSWSQPYGYTF. CDR3 bases: TGTGCCACCAGCAGCTGGTCACAGCCCTATGGCTACACCTTC.

The chain uses TRBV20-1 and TRBJ2-6; no clear D. CDR1 is DFQATT and CDR2 is SNEGSKA in the germline V gene (reference sequence). The CDR3 sequence is 11 residues long. DNA for the CDR3: TGCAGGGCCTCTGGGGCCAACGTCCTGACTTTC. Translation: CRASGANVLTF.

The chain combines TRBV5-4 with TRBJ1-5; tentative D call: TRBD1 (5 bases). CDR1 and CDR2 from the germline V gene are SGHNT and YYREEE (reference sequence). Trimming removed 1 base from V and 4 bases from J, with 6 bases in between. This CDR3 has 13 residues. Written as DNA, the CDR3 is TGTGCCAGCAGCTTGTGGGGGAATCAGCCCCAGCATTTT. This encodes CASSLWGNQPQHF.

The rearrangement uses TRBV5-4 and TRBJ1-2; 10 nucleotides agree with TRBD1. There are 17 residues in the CDR3. Germline trimming cut 4 bases from V and 3 bases from J; bases unmatched to any gene: 12. The V gene's germline CDR1 is SGHNT and CDR2 YYREEE (reference sequence). The CDR3 DNA sequence: TGTGCCAGCAGCGGTAACCGAGACAGGGGGCAGGACTATGGCTACACCTTC. Translating it yields CASSGNRDRGQDYGYTF. Looking up the rest from reference TRBV5-4 and TRBJ1-2 gives the full variable domain: ETGVTQSPTHLIKTRGQQVTLRCSSQSGHNTVSWYQQALGQGPQFIFQYYREEENGRGNFPPRFSGLQFPNYSSELNVNALELDDSALYLCASSGNRDRGQDYGYTFGSGTRLTVV.

This chain links TRBV2 with TRBJ1-5, with TRBD1 identical over 7 bases. CDR3 length: 15 residues. CDR1 and CDR2 (germline): SNHLY, FYNNEI. The ends lost 5 bases at V and 3 bases at J; junction bases unmatched: 7. The CDR3 region has the DNA TGTGCCAGCAGTTCCCGACAGGGCGTCAATCAGCCCCAGCATTTT. Amino acids: CASSSRQGVNQPQHF.

V and J are TRBV18 and TRBJ2-1; possibly TRBD2 for D (6 bases). CDR1 and CDR2 from the germline V gene are KGHSH and LQKENI. The CDR3 runs to 19 residues. V was pared by 1 base and J by 4 bases, with 23 bases between. The CDR3 protein is CASSPLENSGGRRYNEQFF. Here the CDR3 DNA reads TGTGCCAGCTCACCACTCGAAAATAGCGGAGGGAGGCGTTACAATGAGCAGTTCTTC.

J is TRBJ2-3 and V is TRBV9; D is undetermined. Trimming pared 1 base from V and 2 bases from J, leaving 11 bases between. This CDR3 has 15 residues. Germline V lookup: CDR1 SGDLS, CDR2 YYNGEE. The CDR3 DNA reads as TGTGCCAGCAGCGTACGCGGTGCTGACACAGATACGCAGTATTTT. Protein: CASSVRGADTDTQYF.

This chain connects TRBV15 to TRBJ2-1; 11 nucleotides agree with TRBD2. J was trimmed by 4 bases and V by 3 bases; bases with no gene match: 2. This CDR3 has 15 amino acids. Germline-derived CDR1 and CDR2 are LNHNV and YYDKDF (reference sequence). This CDR3 is CATSRGTSGYNEQFF. CDR3 bases: TGTGCCACCAGCAGGGGGACTAGCGGATACAATGAGCAGTTCTTC. Using reference TRBV15 and TRBJ2-1 for the parts outside the CDR3, the full variable domain is DAMVIQNPRYQVTQFGKPVTLSCSQTLNHNVMYWYQQKSSQAPKLLFHYYDKDFNNEADTPDNFQSRRPNTSFCFLDIRSPGLGDTAMYLCATSRGTSGYNEQFFGPGTRLTVL.